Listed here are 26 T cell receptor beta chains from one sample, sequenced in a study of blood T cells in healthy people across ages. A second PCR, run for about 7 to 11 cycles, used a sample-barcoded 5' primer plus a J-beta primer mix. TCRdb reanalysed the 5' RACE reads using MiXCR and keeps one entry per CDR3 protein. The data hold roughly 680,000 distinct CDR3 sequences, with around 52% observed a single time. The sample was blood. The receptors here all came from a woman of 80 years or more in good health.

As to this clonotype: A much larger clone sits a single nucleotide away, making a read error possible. Written as DNA, the CDR3 is TGTGCCAGCAGCGTCGGGACCCGGTACAATGAGCAGTACTTC. Protein sequence: CASSVGTRYNEQYF. The chain links TRBV9 to TRBJ2-1, with D perhaps being TRBD1 or TRBD2 (5 bases each). Near its end, the DNA agrees better with TRBJ2-7, so the J call may be wrong. This CDR3 is 14 amino acids long. The germline V gene has CDR1 SGDLS and CDR2 YYNGEE.

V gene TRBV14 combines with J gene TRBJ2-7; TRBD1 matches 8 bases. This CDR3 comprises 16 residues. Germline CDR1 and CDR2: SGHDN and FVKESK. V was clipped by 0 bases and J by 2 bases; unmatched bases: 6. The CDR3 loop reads CASSQEGQGAPYEQYF. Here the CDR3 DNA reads TGTGCCAGCAGCCAAGAGGGGCAGGGGGCTCCCTACGAGCAGTACTTC.

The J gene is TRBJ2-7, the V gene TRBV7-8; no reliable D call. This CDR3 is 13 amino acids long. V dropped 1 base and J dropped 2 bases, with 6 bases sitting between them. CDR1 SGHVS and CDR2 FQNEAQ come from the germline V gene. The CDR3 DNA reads TGTGCCAGCAGCTTAGTTGAGACCTACGAGCAGTACTTC. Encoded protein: CASSLVETYEQYF.

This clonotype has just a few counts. The CDR3 loop reads CASGPLAGGGYNEQFF. The CDR3 DNA reads as TGTGCCAGCGGACCTCTAGCGGGGGGGGGTTACAATGAGCAGTTCTTC. J is TRBJ2-1 and V is TRBV28, with TRBD2 identical over 12 bases. The germline gives CDR1 MDHEN, CDR2 SYDVKM. The CDR3 loop spans 16 amino acids. With 8 bases clipped from V and 4 bases from J, the junction kept 9 bases outside the gene matches.

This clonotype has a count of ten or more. DNA of the CDR3: TGTGCCAGCAGCTTTGGGACTAGCGAAACCCAAGAGACCCAGTACTTC. It specifies CASSFGTSETQETQYF. The gene calls are TRBV5-6 and TRBJ2-5, with 10 bases aligning to TRBD2. V lost 2 bases and J lost 1; bases outside the gene matches: 5. Germline-derived CDR1 and CDR2 are SGHDT and YYEEEE. This CDR3 has 16 residues. The whole variable domain, remainder taken from reference TRBV5-6 and TRBJ2-5, is DAGVTQSPTHLIKTRGQQVTLRCSPKSGHDTVSWYQQALGQGPQFIFQYYEEEERQRGNFPDRFSGHQFPNYSSELNVNALLLGDSALYLCASSFGTSETQETQYFGPGTRLLVL.

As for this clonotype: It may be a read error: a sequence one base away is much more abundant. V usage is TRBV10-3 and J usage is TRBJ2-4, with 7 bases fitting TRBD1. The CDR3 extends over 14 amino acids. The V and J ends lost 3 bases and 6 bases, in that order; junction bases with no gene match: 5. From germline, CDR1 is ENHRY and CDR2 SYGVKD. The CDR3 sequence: CAISDTGVINIQYF. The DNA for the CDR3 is TGTGCCATCAGTGACACAGGGGTAATAAACATTCAGTACTTC.

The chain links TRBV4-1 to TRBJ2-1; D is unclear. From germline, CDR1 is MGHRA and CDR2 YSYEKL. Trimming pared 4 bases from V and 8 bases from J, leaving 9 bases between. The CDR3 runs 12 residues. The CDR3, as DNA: TGCGCCAGCAGCCCTTCTTCGGATGAGCAGTTCTTC. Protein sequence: CASSPSSDEQFF.

CDR3 bases: TGTGCCAGCAGCCGCGGGACTAGCGGGGGGGCCCCAGATACGCAGTATTTT. Amino acid sequence: CASSRGTSGGAPDTQYF. The chain combines TRBV6-6 with TRBJ2-3; 16 bases align to TRBD2. Germline trimming cut 6 bases from V and 4 bases from J; bases unmatched to any gene: 7. Germline-derived CDR1 and CDR2 are MNHNY and SVGAGI (reference sequence). The CDR3 is made up of 17 amino acids.

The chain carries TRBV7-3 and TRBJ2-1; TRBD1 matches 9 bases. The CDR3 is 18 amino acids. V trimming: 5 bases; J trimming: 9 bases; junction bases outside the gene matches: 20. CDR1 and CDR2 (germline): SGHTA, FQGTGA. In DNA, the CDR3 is TGTGCCAGCAGCCTAGGCAGGACAGGGGTTTCGGGTTACGGTGAGCAGTTCTTC. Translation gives CASSLGRTGVSGYGEQFF.

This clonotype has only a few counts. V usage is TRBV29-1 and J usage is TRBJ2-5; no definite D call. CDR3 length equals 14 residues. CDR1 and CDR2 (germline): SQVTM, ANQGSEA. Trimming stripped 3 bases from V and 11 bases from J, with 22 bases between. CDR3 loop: CSVDYDGRWNEQYF. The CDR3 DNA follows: TGCAGCGTTGATTATGACGGGCGATGGAATGAGCAGTACTTC.

The CDR3 here is CASSRGPGLDSNQPQHF. For the CDR3, the DNA is TGTGCCAGCAGCCGGGGCCCGGGACTGGATAGCAATCAGCCCCAGCATTTT. The V gene is TRBV7-9, the J gene TRBJ1-5, with D tentatively TRBD1 (5 bases). The V gene lost 5 bases and the J gene lost 0 bases, with 17 bases spanning the gap. This CDR3 has 17 residues. The V gene's germline CDR1 is SEHNR and CDR2 FQNEAQ (reference sequence).

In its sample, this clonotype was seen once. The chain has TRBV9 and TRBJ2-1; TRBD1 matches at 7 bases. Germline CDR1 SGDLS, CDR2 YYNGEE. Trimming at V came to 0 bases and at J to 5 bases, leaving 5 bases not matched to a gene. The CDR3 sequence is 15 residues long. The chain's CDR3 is CASSVGQGSNNEQFF. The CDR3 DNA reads TGTGCCAGCAGCGTAGGACAGGGCAGCAACAATGAGCAGTTCTTC.

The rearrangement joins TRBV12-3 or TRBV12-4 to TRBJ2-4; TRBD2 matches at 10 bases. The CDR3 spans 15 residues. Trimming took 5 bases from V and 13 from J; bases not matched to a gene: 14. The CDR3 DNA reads TGTGCCAGCAGTCAACTAGCGGGGCCCTACAATGAGCAGTACTTC. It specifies CASSQLAGPYNEQYF.

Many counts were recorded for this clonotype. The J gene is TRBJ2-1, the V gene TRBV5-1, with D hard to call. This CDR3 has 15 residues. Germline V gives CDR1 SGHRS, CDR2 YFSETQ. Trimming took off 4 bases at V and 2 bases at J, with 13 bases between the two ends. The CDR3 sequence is CASSAGLSPYNEQFF. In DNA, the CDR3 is TGCGCCAGCAGCGCTGGTCTCAGCCCCTACAATGAGCAGTTCTTC.

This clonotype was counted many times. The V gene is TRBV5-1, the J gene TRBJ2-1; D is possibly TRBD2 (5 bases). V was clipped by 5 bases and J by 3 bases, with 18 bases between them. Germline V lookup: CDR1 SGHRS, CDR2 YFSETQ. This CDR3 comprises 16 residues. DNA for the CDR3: TGCGCCAGCAGTCGGGGTTATCCGTTGGTCTACAATGAGCAGTTCTTC. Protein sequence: CASSRGYPLVYNEQFF.

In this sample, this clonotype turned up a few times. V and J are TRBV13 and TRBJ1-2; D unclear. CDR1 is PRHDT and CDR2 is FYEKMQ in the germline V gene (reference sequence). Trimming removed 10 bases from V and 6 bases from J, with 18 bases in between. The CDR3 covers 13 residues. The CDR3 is CATTRRDFDGYTF. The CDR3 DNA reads TGTGCCACCACTCGACGGGATTTCGATGGCTACACCTTC.

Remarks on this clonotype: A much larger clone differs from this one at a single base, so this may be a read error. The DNA for the CDR3 is TGTGCCGGCGCACGGAGTTCCGACGAGCAGTACTTC. Amino acid sequence: CAGARSSDEQYF. The V gene is TRBV2, the J gene TRBJ2-7; D is unclear. V lost 11 bases and J lost 5, with 16 bases in between. The germline gives CDR1 SNHLY, CDR2 FYNNEI. The length of the CDR3 is 12 residues. The complete variable domain, with remaining parts taken from reference TRBV2 and TRBJ2-7, reads EPEVTQTPSHQVTQMGQEVILRCVPISNHLYFYWYRQILGQKVEFLVSFYNNEISEKSEIFDDQFSVERPDGSNFTLKIRSTKLEDSAMYFCAGARSSDEQYFGPGTRLTVT.

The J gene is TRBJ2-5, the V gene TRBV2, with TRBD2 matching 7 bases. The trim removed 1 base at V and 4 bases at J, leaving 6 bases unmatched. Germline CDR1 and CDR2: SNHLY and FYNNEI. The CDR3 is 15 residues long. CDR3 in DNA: TGTGCCAGCAGTGAAGGGACGGGGGGTATAGAGACCCAGTACTTC. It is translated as CASSEGTGGIETQYF.

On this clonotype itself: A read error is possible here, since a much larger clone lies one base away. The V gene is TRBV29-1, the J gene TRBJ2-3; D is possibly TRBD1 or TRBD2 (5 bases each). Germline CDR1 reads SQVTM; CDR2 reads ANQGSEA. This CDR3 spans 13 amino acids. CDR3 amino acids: CVRSSPRGDTRYF. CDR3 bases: TGCGTCCGTTCTAGCCCCAGAGGGGATACGCGGTATTTT.

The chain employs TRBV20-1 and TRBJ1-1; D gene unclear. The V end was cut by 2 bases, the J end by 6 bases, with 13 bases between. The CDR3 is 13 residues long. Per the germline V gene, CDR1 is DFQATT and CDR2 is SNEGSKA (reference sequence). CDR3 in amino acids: CSARIGSRSEAFF. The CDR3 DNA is TGCAGTGCTAGAATCGGTTCGCGGTCTGAAGCTTTCTTT.

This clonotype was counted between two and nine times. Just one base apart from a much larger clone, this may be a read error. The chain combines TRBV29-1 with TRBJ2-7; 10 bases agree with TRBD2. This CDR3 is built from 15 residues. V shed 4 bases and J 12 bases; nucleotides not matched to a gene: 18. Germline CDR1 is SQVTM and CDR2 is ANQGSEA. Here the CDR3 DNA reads TGCAGCGTTGGACAGAGCGGGAGGGCCCTCGAACCGCCGTACTTC. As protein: CSVGQSGRALEPPYF.

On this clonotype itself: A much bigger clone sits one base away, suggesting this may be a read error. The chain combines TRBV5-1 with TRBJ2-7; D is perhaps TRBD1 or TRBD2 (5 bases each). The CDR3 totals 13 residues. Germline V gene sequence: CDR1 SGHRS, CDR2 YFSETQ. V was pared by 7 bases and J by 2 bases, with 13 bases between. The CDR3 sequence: CASGDLGTYEQYF. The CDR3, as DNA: TGCGCCAGCGGGGACCTTGGAACCTACGAGCAGTACTTC.

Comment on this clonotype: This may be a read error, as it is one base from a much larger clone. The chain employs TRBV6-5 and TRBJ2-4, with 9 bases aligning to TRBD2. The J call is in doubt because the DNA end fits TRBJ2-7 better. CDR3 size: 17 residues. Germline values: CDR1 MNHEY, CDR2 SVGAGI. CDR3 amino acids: CASSYGTSRILTHEQYF. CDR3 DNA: TGTGCCAGCAGTTACGGGACTAGCAGGATTTTGACCCACGAGCAGTACTTC.

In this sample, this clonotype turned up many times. This CDR3 reads CSARDRRRAVQETQYF. CDR3 sequence (DNA): TGCAGTGCTAGAGATAGGAGGCGGGCTGTCCAAGAGACCCAGTACTTC. The rearrangement links TRBV20-1 to TRBJ2-5; the D gene is possibly TRBD2 (5 bases). CDR3 size: 16 residues. The germline V and J ends were trimmed by 0 bases and 1 base, with 15 bases remaining between them. Germline V CDR1 and CDR2: DFQATT, SNEGSKA (reference sequence).

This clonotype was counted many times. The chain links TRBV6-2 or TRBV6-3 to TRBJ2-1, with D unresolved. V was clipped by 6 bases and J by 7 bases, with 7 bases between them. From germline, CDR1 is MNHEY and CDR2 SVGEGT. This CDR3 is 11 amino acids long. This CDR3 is CASRDPNEQFF. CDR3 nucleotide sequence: TGTGCCAGCAGGGACCCTAATGAGCAGTTCTTC.

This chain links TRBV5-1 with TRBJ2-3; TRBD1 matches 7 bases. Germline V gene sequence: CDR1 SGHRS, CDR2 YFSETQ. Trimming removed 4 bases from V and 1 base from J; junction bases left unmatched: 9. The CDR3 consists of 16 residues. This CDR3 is CASSLTPTGGTDTQYF. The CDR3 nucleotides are TGCGCCAGCAGCCTCACTCCAACAGGGGGCACAGATACGCAGTATTTT.